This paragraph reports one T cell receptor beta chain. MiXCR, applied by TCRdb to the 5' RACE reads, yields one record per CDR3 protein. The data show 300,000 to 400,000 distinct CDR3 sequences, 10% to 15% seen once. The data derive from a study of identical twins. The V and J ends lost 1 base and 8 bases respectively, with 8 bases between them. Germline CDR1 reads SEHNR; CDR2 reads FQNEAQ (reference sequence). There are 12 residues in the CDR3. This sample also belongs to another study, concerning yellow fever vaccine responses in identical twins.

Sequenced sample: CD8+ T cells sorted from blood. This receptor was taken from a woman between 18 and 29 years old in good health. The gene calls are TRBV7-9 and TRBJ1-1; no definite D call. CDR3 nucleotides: TGTGCCAGCAGCTTAGGTACACCCGAAGCTTTCTTT. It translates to CASSLGTPEAFF.